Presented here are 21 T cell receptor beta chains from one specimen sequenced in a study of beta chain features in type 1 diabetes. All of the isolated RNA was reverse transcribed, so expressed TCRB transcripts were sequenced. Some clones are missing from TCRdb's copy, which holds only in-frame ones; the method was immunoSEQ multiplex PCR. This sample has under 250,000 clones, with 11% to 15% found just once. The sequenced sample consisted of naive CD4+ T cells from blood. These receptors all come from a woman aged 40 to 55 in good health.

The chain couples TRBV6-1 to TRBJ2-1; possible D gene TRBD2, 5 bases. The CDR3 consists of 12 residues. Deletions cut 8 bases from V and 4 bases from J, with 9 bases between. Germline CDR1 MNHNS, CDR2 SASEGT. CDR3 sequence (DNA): TGTGCCAGCTACGGGGAATACAATGAGCAGTTCTTC. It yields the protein CASYGEYNEQFF.

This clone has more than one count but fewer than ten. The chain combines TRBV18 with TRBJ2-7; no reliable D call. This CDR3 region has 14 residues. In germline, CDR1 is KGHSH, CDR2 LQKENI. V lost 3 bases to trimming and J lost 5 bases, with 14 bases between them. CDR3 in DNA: TGTGCCAGCTCACCCGGAGTGGGTTCCCACGAGCAGTACTTC. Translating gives CASSPGVGSHEQYF.

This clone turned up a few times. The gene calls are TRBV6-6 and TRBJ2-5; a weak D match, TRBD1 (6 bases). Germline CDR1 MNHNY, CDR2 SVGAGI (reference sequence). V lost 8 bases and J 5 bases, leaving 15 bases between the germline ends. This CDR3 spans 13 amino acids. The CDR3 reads CASDSQGGETQYF. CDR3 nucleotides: TGTGCCAGCGACTCACAGGGCGGGGAGACCCAGTACTTC.

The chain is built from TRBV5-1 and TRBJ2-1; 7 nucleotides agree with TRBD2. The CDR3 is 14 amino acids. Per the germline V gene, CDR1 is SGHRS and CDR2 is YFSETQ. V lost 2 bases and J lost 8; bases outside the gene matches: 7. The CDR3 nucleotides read TGCGCCAGCAGCTTTGGACTAGTAGGCGATGAGCAGTTCTTC. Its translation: CASSFGLVGDEQFF. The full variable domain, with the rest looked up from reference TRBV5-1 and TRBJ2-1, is KAGVTQTPRYLIKTRGQQVTLSCSPISGHRSVSWYQQTPGQGLQFLFEYFSETQRNKGNFPGRFSGRQFSNSRSEMNVSTLELGDSALYLCASSFGLVGDEQFFGPGTRLTVL.

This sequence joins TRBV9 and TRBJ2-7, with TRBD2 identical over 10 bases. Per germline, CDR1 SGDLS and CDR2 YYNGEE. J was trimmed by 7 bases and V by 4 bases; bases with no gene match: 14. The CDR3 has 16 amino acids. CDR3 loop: CASSPSFLAGGGEQYF. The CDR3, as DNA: TGTGCCAGCAGCCCCTCATTCTTAGCGGGGGGTGGAGAGCAGTACTTC.

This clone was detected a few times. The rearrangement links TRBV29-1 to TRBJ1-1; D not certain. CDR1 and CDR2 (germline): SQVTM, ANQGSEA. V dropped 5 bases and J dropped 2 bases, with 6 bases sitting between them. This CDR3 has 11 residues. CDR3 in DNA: TGCAGCGTTCTCAGTAACACTGAAGCTTTCTTT. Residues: CSVLSNTEAFF. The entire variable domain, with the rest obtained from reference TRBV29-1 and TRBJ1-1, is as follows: SAVISQKPSRDICQRGTSLTIQCQVDSQVTMMFWYRQQPGQSLTLIATANQGSEATYESGFVIDKFPISRPNLTFSTLTVSNMSPEDSSIYLCSVLSNTEAFFGQGTRLTVV.

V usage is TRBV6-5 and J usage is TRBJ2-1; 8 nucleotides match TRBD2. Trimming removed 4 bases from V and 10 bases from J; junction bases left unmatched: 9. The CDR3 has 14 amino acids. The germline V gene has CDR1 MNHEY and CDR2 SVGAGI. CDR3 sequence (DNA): TGTGCCAGCAGTTTGCTCGGGGGGGCGGGGGAGCAGTTCTTC. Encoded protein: CASSLLGGAGEQFF.

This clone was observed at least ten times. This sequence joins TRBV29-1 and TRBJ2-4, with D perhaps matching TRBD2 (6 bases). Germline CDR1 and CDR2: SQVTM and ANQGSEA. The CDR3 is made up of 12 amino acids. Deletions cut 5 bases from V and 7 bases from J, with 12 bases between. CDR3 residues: CSVLSGVNIQYF. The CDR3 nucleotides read TGCAGCGTTTTGTCGGGGGTTAACATTCAGTACTTC. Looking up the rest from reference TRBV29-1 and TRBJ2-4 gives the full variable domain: SAVISQKPSRDICQRGTSLTIQCQVDSQVTMMFWYRQQPGQSLTLIATANQGSEATYESGFVIDKFPISRPNLTFSTLTVSNMSPEDSSIYLCSVLSGVNIQYFGAGTRLSVL.

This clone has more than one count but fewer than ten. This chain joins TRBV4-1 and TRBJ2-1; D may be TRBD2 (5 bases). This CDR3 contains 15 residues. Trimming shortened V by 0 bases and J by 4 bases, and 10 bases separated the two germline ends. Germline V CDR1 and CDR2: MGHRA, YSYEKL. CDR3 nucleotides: TGCGCCAGCAGCCAAGATCCCGGGATTTACAATGAGCAGTTCTTC. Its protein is CASSQDPGIYNEQFF.

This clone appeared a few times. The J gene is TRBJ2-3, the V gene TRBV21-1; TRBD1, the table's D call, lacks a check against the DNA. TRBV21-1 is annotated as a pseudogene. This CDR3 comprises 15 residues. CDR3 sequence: CASRLDRGRSNTQYF. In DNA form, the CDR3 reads TGTGCCAGCAGACTAGACAGGGGGCGTTCAAATACGCAGTATTTT.

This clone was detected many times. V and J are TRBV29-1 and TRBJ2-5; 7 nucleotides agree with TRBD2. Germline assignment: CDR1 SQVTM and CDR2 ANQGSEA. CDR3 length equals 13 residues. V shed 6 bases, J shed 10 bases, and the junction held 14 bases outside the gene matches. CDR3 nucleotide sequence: TGCAGCGTCACTGCGGCGAGCGGGGAGGGCCAGTACTTC. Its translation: CSVTAASGEGQYF.

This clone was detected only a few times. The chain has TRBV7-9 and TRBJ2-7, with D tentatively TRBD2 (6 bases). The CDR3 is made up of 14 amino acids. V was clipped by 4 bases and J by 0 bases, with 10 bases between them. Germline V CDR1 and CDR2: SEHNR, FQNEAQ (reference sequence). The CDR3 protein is CASSSSVYSYEQYF. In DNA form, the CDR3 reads TGTGCCAGCAGCTCTAGCGTCTACTCCTACGAGCAGTACTTC.

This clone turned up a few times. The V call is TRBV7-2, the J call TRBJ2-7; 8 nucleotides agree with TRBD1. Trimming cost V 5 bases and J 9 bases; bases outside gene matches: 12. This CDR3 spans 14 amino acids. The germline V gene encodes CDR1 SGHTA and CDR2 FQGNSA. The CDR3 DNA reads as TGTGCCAGCAGCCCCTCACAGGGGGGAGGTGGGCAGTACTTC. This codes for CASSPSQGGGGQYF.

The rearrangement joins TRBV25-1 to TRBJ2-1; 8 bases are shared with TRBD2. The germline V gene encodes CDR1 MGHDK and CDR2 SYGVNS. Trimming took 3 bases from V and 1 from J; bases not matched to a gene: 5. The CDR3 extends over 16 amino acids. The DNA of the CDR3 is TGTGCCAGCAGTGACCCCGGGGGGGCATCCTACAATGAGCAGTTCTTC. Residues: CASSDPGGASYNEQFF.

CDR3 coding DNA: TGTGCCAGCAGTGAATATGGAGCCAGAGAGTATTTT. Residues: CASSEYGAREYF. The chain links TRBV6-1 to TRBJ2-3; D is ambiguous. Between the trimmed V and J ends, which lost 2 bases and 13 bases, there was a span of 13 bases. CDR1 and CDR2 (germline): MNHNS, SASEGT. The CDR3 spans 12 residues.

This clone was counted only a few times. CDR3 nucleotide sequence: TGTGCTAGTGGTTTGGCCCAGGGGGCTCTTGGGCCCCAGCATTTT. Translated, it gives CASGLAQGALGPQHF. The chain recombines TRBV12-5 with TRBJ1-5, with TRBD1 identical over 8 bases. The CDR3 runs to 15 residues. Germline values: CDR1 LGHNT, CDR2 FRNRAP. V shed 1 base and J 9 bases; nucleotides not matched to a gene: 8.

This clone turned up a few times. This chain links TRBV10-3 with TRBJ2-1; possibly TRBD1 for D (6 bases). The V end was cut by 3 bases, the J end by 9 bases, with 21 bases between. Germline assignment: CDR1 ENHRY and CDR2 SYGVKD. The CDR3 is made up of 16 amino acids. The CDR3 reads CAISEQGPGISGEQFF. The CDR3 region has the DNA TGTGCCATCAGTGAACAGGGACCGGGCATTTCGGGTGAGCAGTTCTTC.

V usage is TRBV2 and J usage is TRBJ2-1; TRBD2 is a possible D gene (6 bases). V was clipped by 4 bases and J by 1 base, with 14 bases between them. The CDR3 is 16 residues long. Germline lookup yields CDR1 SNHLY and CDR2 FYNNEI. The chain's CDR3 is CASSVRSGVSYNEQFF. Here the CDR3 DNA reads TGTGCCAGCAGTGTTCGGTCGGGAGTATCCTACAATGAGCAGTTCTTC.

The CDR3 is CASSPQMSEKLFF. The CDR3 DNA is TGTGCCAGCTCACCACAGATGAGTGAAAAACTGTTTTTT. This chain uses TRBV18 with TRBJ1-4; no clear D. CDR1 and CDR2 (germline): KGHSH, LQKENI. V lost 1 base, J lost 7 bases, and 7 bases lay in between. The CDR3 runs to 13 residues.

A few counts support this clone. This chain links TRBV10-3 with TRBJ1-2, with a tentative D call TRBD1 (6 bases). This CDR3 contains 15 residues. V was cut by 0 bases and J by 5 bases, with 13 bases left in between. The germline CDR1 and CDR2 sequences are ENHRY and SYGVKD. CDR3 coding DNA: TGTGCCATCAGTGAGTCTAAAGACAGGAGGTATGGCTACACCTTC. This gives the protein CAISESKDRRYGYTF.

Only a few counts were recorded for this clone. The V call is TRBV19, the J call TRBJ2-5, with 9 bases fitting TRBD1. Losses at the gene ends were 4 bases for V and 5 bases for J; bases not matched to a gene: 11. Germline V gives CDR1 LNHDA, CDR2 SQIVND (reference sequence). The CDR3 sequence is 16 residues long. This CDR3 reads CASSSLGQGSPETQYF. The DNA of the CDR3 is TGTGCCAGTAGTAGTTTGGGACAGGGTTCTCCGGAGACCCAGTACTTC.